This T cell receptor beta chain was documented in a study of immune cell composition in non-small cell lung cancer. Study-wide points: In adenocarcinoma, maximal tumour-associated clone frequency tracked TIL tumour reactivity. Squamous carcinomas (75%) more often had tumour-associated clones >0.5% than adenocarcinomas (roughly 35%). Top 10 clone scores and clonality were higher in squamous than adenocarcinoma.

Some clones are missing from TCRdb's copy, which holds only in-frame ones; the method was immunoSEQ multiplex PCR. Among just under 2,500 clones, around 78% were seen once, and the ten largest hold about 10%. As to this clone: Its antigen remains unidentified.

DNA was extracted from unsorted cell suspensions stored frozen. The sample consisted of lung tumor tissue. The TCR comes from a human donor with non-small cell lung cancer.

The CDR3 bases are TGTGCCAGCAGCTTAGACGGTGACTCTGGAAACACCATATATTTT. This codes for CASSLDGDSGNTIYF. The chain carries TRBV9 and TRBJ1-3; D not certain. This CDR3 is 15 amino acids long. Germline values: CDR1 SGDLS, CDR2 YYNGEE. The V end lost 4 bases, the J end lost 0 bases, and 11 bases lay between the germline ends. The whole variable domain, filled in from reference TRBV9 and TRBJ1-3, reads DSGVTQTPKHLITATGQRVTLRCSPRSGDLSVYWYQQSLDQGLQFLIQYYNGEERAKGNILERFSAQQFPDLHSELNLSSLELGDSALYFCASSLDGDSGNTIYFGEGSWLTVV.